A selection of T cell receptor beta chains follows, all from one sample in a study of blood T cell repertoires in COVID-19. Data came from immunoSEQ multiplex PCR; TCRdb stores just in-frame clones and leaves some out. This table holds 100,000 to 150,000 clones, 85% to 90% found once. What was sequenced was peripheral blood. These receptors were collected from an elderly woman with acute or convalescent COVID-19. Both conserved end residues are part of each CDR3. D genes are given only for firm matches. Some rows have no size entry. The others give once, few or many, or a class for an expanded clone.

j_gene: TRBJ2-3
d_gene: TRBD1
v_gene: TRBV7-3
abundance: -
CDR3nt: TGTGCCAGCAGCCCCGGACAGGCCACTGGCACAGATACGCAGTATTTT
CDR3aa: CASSPGQATGTDTQYF

j_gene: TRBJ1-2
d_gene: -
v_gene: TRBV5-1
abundance: -
CDR3nt: TGCGCCAGCAGCTTGGCCGCGGGGTTTCATGGCTACACCTTC
CDR3aa: CASSLAAGFHGYTF

j_gene: TRBJ1-5
d_gene: -
v_gene: TRBV18
abundance: -
CDR3nt: TGTGCCAGCTCTCCCGACGGGGATCAGCCCCAGCATTTT
CDR3aa: CASSPDGDQPQHF

j_gene: TRBJ1-5
d_gene: -
v_gene: TRBV6-5
abundance: -
CDR3nt: TGTGCCAGCAGTTACTTAGGGGTCAATCAGCCCCAGCATTTT
CDR3aa: CASSYLGVNQPQHF

j_gene: TRBJ1-1
d_gene: -
v_gene: TRBV28
abundance: -
CDR3nt: TGTGCCAGCAGTGCGGGGGGCAGGACTGAAGCTTTCTTT
CDR3aa: CASSAGGRTEAFF

j_gene: TRBJ2-3
d_gene: -
v_gene: TRBV19
abundance: -
CDR3nt: TGTGCCAGTAGTATAACAGGGCATTCGAATACGCAGTATTTT
CDR3aa: CASSITGHSNTQYF

j_gene: TRBJ1-4
d_gene: TRBD1
v_gene: TRBV7-9
abundance: -
CDR3nt: TGTGCCAGCAGCTCGGACAGGGGCAGTGCCACTAATGAAAAACTGTTTTTT
CDR3aa: CASSSDRGSATNEKLFF

j_gene: TRBJ2-6
d_gene: TRBD1
v_gene: TRBV2
abundance: -
CDR3nt: TGTGCCAGCAGTCAACAGGGGTTAGGGGCCAACGTCCTGACTTTC
CDR3aa: CASSQQGLGANVLTF

j_gene: TRBJ1-5
d_gene: TRBD1
v_gene: TRBV7-8
abundance: -
CDR3nt: TGTGCCAGCAGGGAAGACAGGGCGGGAAATCAGCCCCAGCATTTT
CDR3aa: CASREDRAGNQPQHF

j_gene: TRBJ1-5
d_gene: TRBD1
v_gene: TRBV18
abundance: -
CDR3nt: TGTGCCAGCTCACAACGGACAGGGAATCAGCCCCAGCATTTT
CDR3aa: CASSQRTGNQPQHF

j_gene: TRBJ1-2
d_gene: -
v_gene: TRBV18
abundance: few
CDR3nt: TGTGCCAGCTCACGCCGCGCTCCCTATGGCTACACCTTC
CDR3aa: CASSRRAPYGYTF

j_gene: TRBJ2-1
d_gene: -
v_gene: TRBV7-2
abundance: -
CDR3nt: TGTGCCAGCAGCTTACTAGGGGGTTCGAGCTCCTACAATGAGCAGTTCTTC
CDR3aa: CASSLLGGSSSYNEQFF

j_gene: TRBJ1-3
d_gene: TRBD1
v_gene: TRBV7-9
abundance: -
CDR3nt: TGTGCCAGCAGCCCAGAGGGACAGGGGTTTGGAAACACCATATATTTT
CDR3aa: CASSPEGQGFGNTIYF

j_gene: TRBJ2-5
d_gene: -
v_gene: TRBV19
abundance: -
CDR3nt: TGTGCCAGTAGTACAACAGGGACAGAGACCCAGTACTTC
CDR3aa: CASSTTGTETQYF

j_gene: TRBJ2-7
d_gene: TRBD2
v_gene: TRBV7-2
abundance: -
CDR3nt: TGTGCCAGCAGCGCACCGGGGGGGATTTCCTACGAGCAGTACTTC
CDR3aa: CASSAPGGISYEQYF

j_gene: TRBJ1-4
d_gene: TRBD1
v_gene: TRBV5-1
abundance: -
CDR3nt: TGCGCCAGCAGCGCTGGGACAGCCGAAAAACTGTTTTTT
CDR3aa: CASSAGTAEKLFF

j_gene: TRBJ2-7
d_gene: -
v_gene: TRBV4-2
abundance: -
CDR3nt: TGTGCCAGCAGCCAAGATAAGAGCGAGCAGTACTTC
CDR3aa: CASSQDKSEQYF